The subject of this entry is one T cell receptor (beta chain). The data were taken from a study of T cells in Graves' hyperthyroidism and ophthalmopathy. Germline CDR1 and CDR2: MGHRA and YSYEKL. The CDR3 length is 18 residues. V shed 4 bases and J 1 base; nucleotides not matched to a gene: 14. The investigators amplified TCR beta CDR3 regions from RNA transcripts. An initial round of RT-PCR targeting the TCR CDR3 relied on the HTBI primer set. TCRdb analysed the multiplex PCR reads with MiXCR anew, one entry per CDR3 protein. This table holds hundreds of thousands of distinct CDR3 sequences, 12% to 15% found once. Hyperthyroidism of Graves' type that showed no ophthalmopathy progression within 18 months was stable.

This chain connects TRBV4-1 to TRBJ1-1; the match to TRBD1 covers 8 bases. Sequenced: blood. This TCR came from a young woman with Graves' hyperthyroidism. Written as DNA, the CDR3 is TGCGCCAGCAGCCCGACCGCCTTAGGGACAGGTCGGAACACTGAAGCTTTCTTT. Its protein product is CASSPTALGTGRNTEAFF.